These T cell receptor beta chains were read from a single sample in a study of cytomegalovirus exposure and HLA in healthy donors. Clones were read by immunoSEQ multiplex PCR, and TCRdb kept only the in-frame ones, dropping some. This table holds fewer than 200,000 clones, 80% to 85% found once. Sequences were obtained from PBMCs. Receptors were obtained from a girl aged 2-10 years in good health and CMV-seropositive. CDR3s include the opening cysteine and the closing phenylalanine or tryptophan. D genes are given only for firm matches. Rows may omit the clone size; those that give it use once, few, many or a size class.

cdr3_length,v_call,j_call,clone_size,d_call,cdr3_nt,cdr3_aa
17,TRBV28,TRBJ2-3,-,TRBD2,TGTGCCAGCAGTCCAACCGGGACTAGCGGTAGCACAGATACGCAGTATTTT,CASSPTGTSGSTDTQYF
14,TRBV6-5,TRBJ1-1,-,-,TGTGCCACCCGGTTTGGGACAATGAACACTGAAGCTTTCTTT,CATRFGTMNTEAFF
17,TRBV7-3,TRBJ2-4,-,TRBD1,TGTGCCAGCAGGCCAACCGGGACAGGGCGGACCAAAAACATTCAGTACTTC,CASRPTGTGRTKNIQYF
12,TRBV6-1,TRBJ1-5,-,-,TGTGCCAGCAAGGAGTTCAATCAGCCCCAGCATTTT,CASKEFNQPQHF
14,TRBV7-8,TRBJ1-2,-,-,TGTGCCAGCAGCTTAGATCGCGGGTTTAAAGGCTACACCTTC,CASSLDRGFKGYTF
15,TRBV6-5,TRBJ1-1,-,TRBD1,TGTGCCAGCAGTTACGGTAGGGGGCTGTACACTGAAGCTTTCTTT,CASSYGRGLYTEAFF
13,TRBV10-1,TRBJ2-7,-,-,TGCGCCAGCAGTCTTTTCGGGTCCTACGAGCAGTACTTC,CASSLFGSYEQYF
13,TRBV6-1,TRBJ1-2,-,-,TGTGCCAGCAATAACAGACAGTTCTATGGCTACACCTTC,CASNNRQFYGYTF
16,TRBV25-1,TRBJ1-5,-,-,TGTGCCAGCAGCTCAGGGCGGGGGAGCGGTAATCAGCCCCAGCATTTT,CASSSGRGSGNQPQHF
14,TRBV27,TRBJ2-3,-,-,TGTGCCAGCGGTAGGTGGAGGGGGCAGGATACGCAGTATTTT,CASGRWRGQDTQYF
15,TRBV6-5,TRBJ1-2,-,TRBD1,TGTGCCAGCCAAGCATACAGGGGGCCTTTCTATGGCTACACCTTC,CASQAYRGPFYGYTF
16,TRBV5-8,TRBJ2-2,-,-,TGTGCCAGCACCGCCACAGGGTACAGTCAATTGGGGGAGCTGTTTTTT,CASTATGYSQLGELFF
14,TRBV5-6,TRBJ1-2,-,-,TGTGCCAGCAGCTTATTCCCGGGTAACTATGGCTACACCTTC,CASSLFPGNYGYTF
13,TRBV27,TRBJ2-7,-,TRBD2,TGTGCCAGCAGTTTTACTAGCGGATACGAGCAGTACTTC,CASSFTSGYEQYF
16,TRBV4-1,TRBJ1-1,once,-,TGCGCCAGCAGTCCGTTAGGGAAGGGGTCGAACACTGAAGCTTTCTTT,CASSPLGKGSNTEAFF
15,TRBV19,TRBJ2-3,-,TRBD2,TGTGCCAGTAGTCGGGGGGGGCGGGAGCAAGATACGCAGTATTTT,CASSRGGREQDTQYF
13,TRBV5-1,TRBJ2-3,-,TRBD2,TGCGCCAGCGGGAGCGGGAGCACAGATAACCAGTATTTT,CASGSGSTDNQYF
13,TRBV11-2,TRBJ1-1,-,TRBD1,TGTGCCAGCAGCATTCGGACAGGGACTGAAGCTTTCTTT,CASSIRTGTEAFF
11,TRBV30,TRBJ2-5,once,-,TGTGCCTGGAGTTTCAAAGAGACCCAGTACTTC,CAWSFKETQYF
14,TRBV6-5,TRBJ2-7,-,TRBD2,TGTGCCAGCAGTCCCTACGTACTAGCGGGAGGGAAGTACTTC,CASSPYVLAGGKYF
14,TRBV30,TRBJ2-5,-,TRBD2,TGTGCCTGGAGTGGCGCAGGGACTAGTAGGCCCCAGTACTTC,CAWSGAGTSRPQYF
15,TRBV7-9,TRBJ2-2,once,TRBD2,TGTGCCAGCAGTTACAGCGGGATCAAAACCGGGGAGCTGTTTTTT,CASSYSGIKTGELFF
11,TRBV29-1,TRBJ1-2,-,-,TGCAGTTCACAGGGCAGCGCTGGCTACACCTTC,CSSQGSAGYTF
11,TRBV2,TRBJ1-5,-,-,TGTGCCAGCAGGGAGGGACCTCGAGTTCATTTT,CASREGPRVHF
11,TRBV30,TRBJ1-3,-,-,TGTGCCTTGGACAGAGAAAACACCATATATTTT,CALDRENTIYF
14,TRBV7-2,TRBJ2-1,-,TRBD2,TGTGCCCTTAGGCTAGCGGAGTTATACAATGAGCAGTTCTTC,CALRLAELYNEQFF
13,TRBV5-6,TRBJ2-1,-,-,TGTGCCAGCAGCTTGCTAGCACTATCTGAGCAGTTCTTC,CASSLLALSEQFF
14,TRBV30,TRBJ2-5,-,TRBD2,TGTGCCTGCACCGGGACTAGCGGGAGAGAGACCCAGTACTTC,CACTGTSGRETQYF
15,TRBV27,TRBJ2-1,-,TRBD2,TGTGCCAGCAGTGGTAGCGGGAGAAAGTACAATGAGCAGTTCTTC,CASSGSGRKYNEQFF
14,TRBV29-1,TRBJ2-3,-,-,TGCAGCTTATCTCGAGGCGTTAGCACAGATACGCAGTATTTT,CSLSRGVSTDTQYF
14,TRBV28,TRBJ1-1,-,-,TGTGCCAGCAGTTTTCGAGGGTTGAACACTGAAGCTTTCTTT,CASSFRGLNTEAFF
14,TRBV15,TRBJ2-5,-,-,TGTGCCACCAGCAGAGATAGGGGCCGGGAGACCCAGTACTTC,CATSRDRGRETQYF
16,TRBV30,TRBJ2-3,-,-,TGTGCCTGGACTAGTTCAACCCTATTGCTTACAGATACGCAGTATTTT,CAWTSSTLLLTDTQYF
16,TRBV2,TRBJ1-2,once,-,TGTGCCAGCAGTCTATCGTACAGGGTGGCTAACTATGGCTACACCTTC,CASSLSYRVANYGYTF
22,TRBV5-1,TRBJ2-5,-,TRBD2,TGCGCCAGCAGCTTGCGACAGGGCATCTCGGGGGCGCGGGAGGGATCCCAAGAGACCCAGTACTTC,CASSLRQGISGAREGSQETQYF
15,TRBV6-1,TRBJ2-3,-,TRBD2,TGTGCCAGCAGTAGACTAGCGGGAGGGACAGATACGCAGTATTTT,CASSRLAGGTDTQYF
12,TRBV19,TRBJ2-5,once,-,TGTGCCAGTAGTATAACCGGAGAGACCCAGTACTTC,CASSITGETQYF
14,TRBV6-4,TRBJ2-1,-,TRBD2,TGTGCCAGCAGTGACGGGACTAGTTCCAATGAGCAGTTCTTC,CASSDGTSSNEQFF
14,TRBV13,TRBJ1-2,-,TRBD1,TGTGCCAGCAGCTTAGGATTCCCAGGGGGTGGCTACACCTTC,CASSLGFPGGGYTF
14,TRBV27,TRBJ1-5,-,TRBD1,TGTGCCAGCAGCCTCACAGGGGTCCATCAGCCCCAGCATTTT,CASSLTGVHQPQHF
16,TRBV2,TRBJ1-4,-,TRBD1,TGTGCCAGCAGTGGGACAGGCCATTCAACTAATGAAAAACTGTTTTTT,CASSGTGHSTNEKLFF